This T cell receptor beta chain is drawn from a study of T cells in Graves' hyperthyroidism and ophthalmopathy. The study excluded patients with uncontrolled infection, other autoimmune disease, pregnancy or lactation. TCR beta CDR3 regions were amplified from RNA transcripts. During a first-round RT-PCR of the TCR CDR3, the HTBI primer set was used. TCRdb recomputed calls from the multiplex PCR reads with MiXCR, one row per CDR3 protein. This sample has a few hundred thousand distinct CDR3 sequences; about 25% occur once, and the top ten carry over 70%. Worth noting for this clonotype: Its antigen is still unknown.

General study findings and limits: Blood also contained most expanded thyroid clonotypes above 0.001. Median prediction lead before ophthalmopathy onset was around 6.9 months with the model.

The CDR3 has 14 amino acids. V was shortened by 5 bases and J by 1 base, with 11 bases between the two germline ends. Germline assignment: CDR1 LNHNV and CDR2 YYDKDF (reference sequence). The chain employs TRBV15 and TRBJ1-1; D possibly corresponds to TRBD1 (6 bases). The sequenced sample consisted of blood. This clonotype was sampled from a man in his fifties with Graves' hyperthyroidism. CDR3 nucleotide sequence: TGTGCCACCAGCGAGGGGGGTGGGAACACTGAAGCTTTCTTT. Translating gives CATSEGGGNTEAFF.